The source of this T cell receptor (beta chain) is a study of identical twins. Of note for this clonotype: No conserved phenylalanine or tryptophan is present at the end of the CDR3, so a read error is the likely explanation.

TCRdb reprocessed the 5' RACE reads via MiXCR and lists one record per CDR3 protein. The data contain 230,000 or so distinct CDR3 sequences, about 8.5% of them singletons. These data are also associated with another study on yellow fever vaccine responses in identical twins.

The origin of this receptor is a woman aged 18-30 years in good health. Sequencing was carried out using CD8+ T cells sorted from blood.

CDR3 nucleotide sequence: TGTGCCAGCAGCCAAGAACAGGGTGGGGGCTCCTACGAGCAGTACTAC. Its translation is CASSQEQGGGSYEQYY. The chain uses TRBV14 and TRBJ2-7; possible D gene TRBD1, 6 bases. The CDR3 consists of 16 residues. The germline V and J ends were trimmed by 0 bases and 0 bases, with 12 bases remaining between them. Germline V gene sequence: CDR1 SGHDN, CDR2 FVKESK.